Reported below is one T cell receptor (beta chain). This clonotype was found a few times. No antigen is known for it. Base qualities are not provided; no much larger clone lies one nucleotide away. The sample originates from a study of spatial heterogeneity in lung cancer (dated by TCRdb to about 2019). Background on the whole study: More beta-chain than alpha-chain transcripts were consistently detected, likely reflecting higher beta-chain transcript abundance. In the raw uncorrected reads, each unique combination of TCR and UMI appeared on average more than ten times. The study quantitatively compared TCR alpha and beta repertoires across multiple tumor regions, matched nontumor lung and blood in non-small cell lung cancer. The study linked features of the TCR repertoire to counts of nonsynonymous mutations, which were determined by whole-exome sequencing of tumor tissue. At surgery, both alpha and beta chains were TCR-sequenced in roughly 200 tumor regions, 63 to 65 matched nontumor lung samples and some 60 PBMC samples.

The investigation overall reported the following: Ubiquitous expanded tumor TCRs showed up in blood more often at tumor resection than at routine follow-up. Confirming at a functional level the hypothesis that regional TCRs recognize regional mutations was considered to require additional single-cell paired TCR alpha and beta sequencing.

Receptor libraries were prepared by 5' RACE. Sequencing instrument: NextSeq 500. The TCR library protocol attached a unique molecular identifier to each TCR cDNA molecule to allow correction of PCR and sequencing errors. In the authors' own workflow: TCR identification, UMI-based error correction and CDR3 extraction were all carried out with Decombinator tools. Expanded TCRs were defined as those above a frequency of 2 per 1,000, corresponding to the top 1% of the tumor frequency distribution. Each repertoire was subsampled 100 times to 5,000 TCRs, after which Renyi diversity was computed with the R vegan package. CDR3 similarity networks were constructed using string-kernel similarity of amino acid triplets, with links drawn between CDR3s whose pairwise similarity was above 0.82. TCRdb trimmed public reads at Q25 via fastp, called clones via MiXCR and kept in-frame beta chains. Every distinct CDR3 protein forms one entry, paired with its most common genes and DNA. These V and J calls originate from TCRdb's pipeline instead of the authors' own analysis. The sample table records approximately 82,000 distinct CDR3 sequences; around an eighth of these occur just once. Clones ranked in the top ten supply around 4.3% of the sample.

The time point label, as the study defines it: sample taken at primary tumor resection. Without any cell sorting, TCR sequencing was performed on whole RNA extracted either from tumor and nontumor lung tissue or from cryopreserved PBMC samples. The donors were about 65 patients from the lung TRACERx cohort who had early-stage, untreated non-small cell lung cancer. A patient was chosen for TCR sequencing only when enough RNA was available from at least two tumor regions. Per the germline V gene, ENHRY is the CDR1 and SYGVKD is the CDR2. At the junction V is shortened by 6 bases and J by 1 base, with 17 bases in between. The CDR3 sequence holds 16 residues, the cysteine and phenylalanine included. The CDR3 DNA has 48 bases and is translated from base 1.

This receptor was taken from a male donor with early-stage non-small cell lung cancer. The sequence is built from TRBV10-3 and TRBJ2-3; tentative D gene TRBD1, with 6 bases matching. Sequenced here: PBMCs, sampled at surgery. The CDR3 protein is CAIRAQQGSGTDTQYF. The nucleotide sequence reads TGTGCCATCAGGGCCCAACAGGGATCCGGCACAGATACGCAGTATTTT.